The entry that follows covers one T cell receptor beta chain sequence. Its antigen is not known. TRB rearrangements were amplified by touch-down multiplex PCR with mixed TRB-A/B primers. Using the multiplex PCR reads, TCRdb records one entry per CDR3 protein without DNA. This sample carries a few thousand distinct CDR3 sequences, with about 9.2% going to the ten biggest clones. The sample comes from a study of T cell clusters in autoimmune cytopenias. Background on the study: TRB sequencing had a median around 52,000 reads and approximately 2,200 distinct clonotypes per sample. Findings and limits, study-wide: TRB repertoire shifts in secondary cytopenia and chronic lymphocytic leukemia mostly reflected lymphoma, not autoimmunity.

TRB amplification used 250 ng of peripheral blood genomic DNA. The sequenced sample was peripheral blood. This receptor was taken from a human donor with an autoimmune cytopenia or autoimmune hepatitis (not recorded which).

CDR3 sequence reads: CASSQGGYPREQYF. The rearrangement links TRBV14 to TRBJ2-7; TCRdb's D gene call, TRBD2, goes unchecked for lack of DNA. CDR1 is SGHDN and CDR2 is FVKESK in the germline V gene. There are 14 residues in the CDR3.